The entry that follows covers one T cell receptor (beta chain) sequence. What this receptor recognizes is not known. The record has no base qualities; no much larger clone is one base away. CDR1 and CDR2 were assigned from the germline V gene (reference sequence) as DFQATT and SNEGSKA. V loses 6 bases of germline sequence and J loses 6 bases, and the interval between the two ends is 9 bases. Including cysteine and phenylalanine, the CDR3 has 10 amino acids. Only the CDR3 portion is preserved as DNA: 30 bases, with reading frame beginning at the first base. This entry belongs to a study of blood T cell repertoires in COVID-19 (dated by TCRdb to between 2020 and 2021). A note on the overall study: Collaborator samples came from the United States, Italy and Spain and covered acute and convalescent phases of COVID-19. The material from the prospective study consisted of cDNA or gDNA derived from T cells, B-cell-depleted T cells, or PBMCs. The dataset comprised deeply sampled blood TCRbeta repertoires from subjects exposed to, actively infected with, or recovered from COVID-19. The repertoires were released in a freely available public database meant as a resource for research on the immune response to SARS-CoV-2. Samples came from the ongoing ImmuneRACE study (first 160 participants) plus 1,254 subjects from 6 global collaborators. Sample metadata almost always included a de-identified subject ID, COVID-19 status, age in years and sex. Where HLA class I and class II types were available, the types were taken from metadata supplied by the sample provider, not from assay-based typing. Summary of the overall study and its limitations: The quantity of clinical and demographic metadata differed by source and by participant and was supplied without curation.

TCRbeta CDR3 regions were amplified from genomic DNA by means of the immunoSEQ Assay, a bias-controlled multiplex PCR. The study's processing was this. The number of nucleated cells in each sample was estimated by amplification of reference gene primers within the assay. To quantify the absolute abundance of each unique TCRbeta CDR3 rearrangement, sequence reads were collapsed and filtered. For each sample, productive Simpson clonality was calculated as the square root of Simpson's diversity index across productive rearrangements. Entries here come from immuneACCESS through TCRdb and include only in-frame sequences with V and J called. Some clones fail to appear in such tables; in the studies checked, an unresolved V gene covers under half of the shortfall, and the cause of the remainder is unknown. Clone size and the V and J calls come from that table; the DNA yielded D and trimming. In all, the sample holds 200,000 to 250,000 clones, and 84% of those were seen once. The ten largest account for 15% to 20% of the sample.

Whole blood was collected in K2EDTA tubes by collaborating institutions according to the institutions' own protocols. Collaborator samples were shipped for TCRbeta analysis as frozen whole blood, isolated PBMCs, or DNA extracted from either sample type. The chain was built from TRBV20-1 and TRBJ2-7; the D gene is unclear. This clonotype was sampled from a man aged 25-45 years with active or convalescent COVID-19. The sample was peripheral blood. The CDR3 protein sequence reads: CSASRVEQYF. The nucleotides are TGCAGTGCGAGTCGGGTCGAGCAGTACTTC.